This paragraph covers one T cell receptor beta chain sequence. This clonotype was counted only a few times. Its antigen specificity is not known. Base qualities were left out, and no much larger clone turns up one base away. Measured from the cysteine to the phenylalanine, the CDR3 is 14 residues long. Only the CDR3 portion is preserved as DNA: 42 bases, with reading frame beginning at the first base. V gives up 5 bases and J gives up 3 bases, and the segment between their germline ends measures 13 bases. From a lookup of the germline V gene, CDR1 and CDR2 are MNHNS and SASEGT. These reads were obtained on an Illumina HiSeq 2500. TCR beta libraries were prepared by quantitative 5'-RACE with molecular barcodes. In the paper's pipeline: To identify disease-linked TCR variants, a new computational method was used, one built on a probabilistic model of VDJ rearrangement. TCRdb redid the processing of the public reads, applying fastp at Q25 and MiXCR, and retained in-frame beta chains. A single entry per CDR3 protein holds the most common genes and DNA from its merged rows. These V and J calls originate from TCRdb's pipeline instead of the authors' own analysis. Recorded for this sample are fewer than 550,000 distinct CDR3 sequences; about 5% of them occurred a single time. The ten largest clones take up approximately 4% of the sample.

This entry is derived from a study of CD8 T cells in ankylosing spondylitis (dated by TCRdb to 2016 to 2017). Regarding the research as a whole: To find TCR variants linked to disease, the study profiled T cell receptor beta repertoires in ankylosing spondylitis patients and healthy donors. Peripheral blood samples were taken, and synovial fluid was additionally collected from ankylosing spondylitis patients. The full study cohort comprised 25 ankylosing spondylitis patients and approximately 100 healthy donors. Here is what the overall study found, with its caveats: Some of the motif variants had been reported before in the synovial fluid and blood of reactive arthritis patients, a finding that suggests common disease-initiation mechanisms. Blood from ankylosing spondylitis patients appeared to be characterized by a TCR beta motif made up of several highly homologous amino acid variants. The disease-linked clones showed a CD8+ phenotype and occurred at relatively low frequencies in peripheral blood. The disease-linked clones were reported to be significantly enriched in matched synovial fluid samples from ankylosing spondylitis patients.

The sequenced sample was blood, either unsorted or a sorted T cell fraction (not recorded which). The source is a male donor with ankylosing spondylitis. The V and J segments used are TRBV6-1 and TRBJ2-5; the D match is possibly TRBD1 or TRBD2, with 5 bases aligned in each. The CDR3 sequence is CASSIGTDEETQYF. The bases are TGTGCCAGCAGTATAGGGACCGACGAAGAGACCCAGTACTTC.